This T cell receptor beta chain was recorded in a study of blood T cell repertoires in COVID-19. Clones were sequenced by immunoSEQ multiplex PCR, and TCRdb holds only the in-frame ones, with some missing. The repertoire holds under 300,000 clones, 90% seen once, with about 2% in the top ten. The sequence came from a woman aged 55-70 years with COVID-19, enrolled during active disease. Sequenced sample: peripheral blood.

The CDR3 loop is CASPGQGALNSPLHF. CDR3 sequence (DNA): TGTGCCTCCCCCGGGCAGGGGGCTTTAAATTCACCCCTCCACTTT. The V call is TRBV2, the J call TRBJ1-6, with 8 bases fitting TRBD1. The CDR3 consists of 15 residues. The ends lost 11 bases at V and 7 bases at J; junction bases unmatched: 13. The V gene's germline CDR1 is SNHLY and CDR2 FYNNEI. Combining the CDR3 with reference TRBV2 and TRBJ1-6 gives the whole variable domain EPEVTQTPSHQVTQMGQEVILRCVPISNHLYFYWYRQILGQKVEFLVSFYNNEISEKSEIFDDQFSVERPDGSNFTLKIRSTKLEDSAMYFCASPGQGALNSPLHFGNGTRLTVT.